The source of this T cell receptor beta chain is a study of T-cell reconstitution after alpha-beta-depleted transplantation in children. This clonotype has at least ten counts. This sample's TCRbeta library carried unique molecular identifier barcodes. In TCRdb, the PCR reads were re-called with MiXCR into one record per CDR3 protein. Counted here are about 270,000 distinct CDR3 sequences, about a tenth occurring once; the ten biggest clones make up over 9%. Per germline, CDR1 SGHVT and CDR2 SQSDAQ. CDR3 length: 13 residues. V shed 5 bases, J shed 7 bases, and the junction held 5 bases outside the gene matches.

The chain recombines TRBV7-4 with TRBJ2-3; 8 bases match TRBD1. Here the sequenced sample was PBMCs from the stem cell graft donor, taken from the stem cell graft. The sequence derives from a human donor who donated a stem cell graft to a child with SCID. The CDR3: CASSLDRVNTQYF. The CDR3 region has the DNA TGTGCCAGCAGCCTGGACAGGGTTAATACGCAGTATTTT.